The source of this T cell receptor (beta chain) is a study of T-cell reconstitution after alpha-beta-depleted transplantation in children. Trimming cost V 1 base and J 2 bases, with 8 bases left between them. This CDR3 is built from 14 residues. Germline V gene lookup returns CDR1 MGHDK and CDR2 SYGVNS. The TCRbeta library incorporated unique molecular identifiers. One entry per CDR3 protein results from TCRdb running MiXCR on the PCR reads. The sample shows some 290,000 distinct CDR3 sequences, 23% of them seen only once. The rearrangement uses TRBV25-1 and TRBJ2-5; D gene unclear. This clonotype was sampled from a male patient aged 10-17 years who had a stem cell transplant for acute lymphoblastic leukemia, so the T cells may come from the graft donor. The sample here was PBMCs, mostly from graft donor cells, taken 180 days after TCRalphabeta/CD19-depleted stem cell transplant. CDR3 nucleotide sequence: TGTGCCAGCAGTGAATTCGTGGGACAAGAGACCCAGTACTTC. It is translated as CASSEFVGQETQYF.